The 16 T cell receptor beta chains presented below share a single source sample, sequenced in a study of blood T cell repertoires in COVID-19. Only in-frame clones appear in the TCRdb table, and some are missing; sequencing was by immunoSEQ multiplex PCR. The sample carries some 700,000 clones, about 87% recorded once. Sequencing used peripheral blood. The source is a woman between 18 and 29 years old with acute or convalescent COVID-19.

This chain links TRBV27 with TRBJ2-1; unclear D gene. V was pared by 6 bases and J by 7 bases, with 7 bases between. The CDR3 contains 11 residues. Looked up from germline, CDR1 is MNHEY and CDR2 is SMNVEV (reference sequence). The CDR3 DNA sequence: TGTGCCAGCAGCCACGGGAATGAGCAGTTCTTC. Protein sequence: CASSHGNEQFF.

This clone showed up just a few times. The chain uses TRBV2 and TRBJ1-2; D might be TRBD1 (6 bases). CDR1 is SNHLY, CDR2 FYNNEI, per germline. The CDR3 is 14 residues long. The V end was cut by 5 bases, the J end by 4 bases, with 14 bases between. The CDR3 coding sequence is TGTGCCAGCAGTCAACAGGGAGAGGGCTATGGCTACACCTTC. Translated: CASSQQGEGYGYTF. Full variable domain (missing parts from reference TRBV2 and TRBJ1-2): EPEVTQTPSHQVTQMGQEVILRCVPISNHLYFYWYRQILGQKVEFLVSFYNNEISEKSEIFDDQFSVERPDGSNFTLKIRSTKLEDSAMYFCASSQQGEGYGYTFGSGTRLTVV.

Note on this clone: At one end the junction does not follow the germline gene, possibly because of a read error. This chain joins TRBV4-3 and TRBJ2-3; 9 nucleotides align to TRBD2. This CDR3 has 16 amino acids. The germline V gene encodes CDR1 LGHNA and CDR2 YSLEER. The CDR3 nucleotides read TGCGCCTGCAGCCAAGTAGCGGGGGAGCTAGGAGATACGCAGTATTTT. This sequence encodes CACSQVAGELGDTQYF.

The chain uses TRBV19 and TRBJ1-2; 7 bases are a match to TRBD1. CDR1 is LNHDA, CDR2 SQIVND, per germline (reference sequence). The CDR3 is 13 residues long. The junction had 6 bases not matched to a gene; V was cut back by 6 bases and J by 5 bases. CDR3 loop: CASSPGGIYGYTF. DNA for the CDR3: TGTGCCAGTAGCCCAGGGGGGATATATGGCTACACCTTC.

Concerning this clone: Sequence at one end of the junction differs from germline and may be a read error. The chain recombines TRBV7-2 with TRBJ2-7, with D perhaps matching TRBD2 (7 bases). The CDR3 has 13 amino acids. Germline CDR1 reads SGHTA; CDR2 reads FQGNSA. This CDR3 reads CASSGREGGELSF. CDR3 nucleotide sequence: TGTGCCAGCAGCGGAAGAGAAGGGGGGGAGCTCTCTTTC.

This sequence joins TRBV5-4 and TRBJ2-7; D is unclear. The CDR3 is 14 amino acids. V was clipped by 0 bases and J by 2 bases, with 9 bases between them. Germline CDR1 reads SGHNT; CDR2 reads YYREEE (reference sequence). CDR3 loop: CASSLGGEAYEQYF. DNA for the CDR3: TGTGCCAGCAGCTTGGGAGGCGAAGCCTACGAGCAGTACTTC.

The CDR3 loop reads CASRTGGGFPFF. The CDR3 DNA is TGTGCCAGCAGGACAGGGGGCGGCTTTCCTTTCTTT. The V gene is TRBV27, the J gene TRBJ1-1; 10 bases match TRBD1. Unmatched junction bases numbered 7, after V lost 6 bases and J lost 12 bases. The CDR3 length is 12 residues. Germline V gene sequence: CDR1 MNHEY, CDR2 SMNVEV (reference sequence).

The rearrangement uses TRBV15 and TRBJ2-1; 10 bases align to TRBD1. Germline CDR1 reads LNHNV; CDR2 reads YYDKDF (reference sequence). This CDR3 is built from 15 residues. The ends lost 3 bases at V and 2 bases at J; junction bases unmatched: 1. The CDR3 loop is CATSSDRGPYNEQFF. CDR3 DNA sequence: TGTGCCACCAGCAGTGACAGGGGGCCCTACAATGAGCAGTTCTTC.

This clone was counted only a few times. J is TRBJ2-7 and V is TRBV27; D is perhaps TRBD2 (5 bases). V dropped 3 bases and J dropped 7 bases, with 16 bases sitting between them. Germline assignment: CDR1 MNHEY and CDR2 SMNVEV (reference sequence). The CDR3 runs to 14 residues. DNA for the CDR3: TGTGCCAGCAGTTTGAGCGGACCTCCGGGGGAGCAGTACTTC. Translation gives CASSLSGPPGEQYF.

CDR3 bases: TGTGCCAGCAGCCCCCGCCCGGGACAGGGGACAGATACGCAGTATTTT. Its translation: CASSPRPGQGTDTQYF. The chain is built from TRBV7-3 and TRBJ2-3; 10 bases agree with TRBD1. The V gene end was trimmed by 5 bases and the J gene end by 3 bases; junction bases not matched to a gene: 8. Germline CDR1 reads SGHTA; CDR2 reads FQGTGA. The CDR3 totals 16 residues.

V gene TRBV3-1 (or the pseudogene TRBV3-2) combines with J gene TRBJ2-1, with TRBD2 identical over 7 bases. Germline V gene lookup returns CDR1 LGHDT and CDR2 YNNKEL (reference sequence). The CDR3 consists of 15 residues. The trim removed 1 base at V and 5 bases at J, leaving 5 bases unmatched. The CDR3 DNA reads TGTGCCAGCAGCCAAGCCTGGGACTACAACAATGAGCAGTTCTTC. Protein product: CASSQAWDYNNEQFF.

The rearrangement links TRBV3-1 (or the pseudogene TRBV3-2) to TRBJ1-6; 8 bases are a match to TRBD1. Germline V gene sequence: CDR1 LGHDT, CDR2 YNNKEL (reference sequence). The CDR3 is 16 residues long. V trimming: 4 bases; J trimming: 1 base; junction bases outside the gene matches: 3. CDR3 sequence (DNA): TGTGCCAGCAGCCCGACAGGGGATTCCTATAATTCACCCCTCCACTTT. Its translation is CASSPTGDSYNSPLHF.

V usage is TRBV15 and J usage is TRBJ1-1, with D perhaps TRBD1 (6 bases). Germline CDR1 is LNHNV and CDR2 is YYDKDF (reference sequence). The CDR3 runs 16 residues. V was shortened by 2 bases and J by 2 bases, with 15 bases between the two germline ends. The DNA of the CDR3 is TGTGCCACCAGCAGACTCGTGGGGGCCCCCAACACTGAAGCTTTCTTT. Protein product: CATSRLVGAPNTEAFF.

The table lists this clone with a count of one. The chain recombines TRBV12-3 or TRBV12-4 with TRBJ1-2; no clear D gene. The CDR3 length is 13 residues. V lost 7 bases to trimming and J lost 5 bases, with 14 bases between them. The CDR3 loop is CASNVQSGYGYTF. The CDR3 nucleotides are TGTGCCAGCAATGTCCAAAGCGGGTATGGCTACACCTTC.

The CDR3 DNA is TGTGCCAGCAGCTTAGGTTGGAGGGGGCAAGGCTACACCTTC. Its protein is CASSLGWRGQGYTF. This chain links TRBV7-2 with TRBJ1-2; 7 bases map to TRBD1. The CDR3 contains 14 residues. J gave up 8 bases and V 1 base, and 7 bases lay outside the gene matches. Germline V gene sequence: CDR1 SGHTA, CDR2 FQGNSA.

In the case of this clone: The same CDR3 can be traced to other DNA sequences in this sample. The chain links TRBV30 to TRBJ1-3, with 7 bases matching TRBD1. The ends lost 0 bases at V and 1 base at J; junction bases unmatched: 0. From germline, CDR1 is GTSNPN and CDR2 SVGIG (reference sequence). This CDR3 is 14 amino acids long. This CDR3 is CAWSVRGSGNTIYF. The CDR3 DNA follows: TGTGCCTGGAGTGTCAGGGGGTCTGGAAACACCATATATTTT.